This T cell receptor beta chain stems from a study of shared clonotypes between healthy human individuals. Overall study: Three plates each covered CD4 naive and memory; CD8 naive two, CD8 memory one. Study results and caveats: Sequencing depth was predicted to influence how clonotypes are shared among donors.

V was shortened by 2 bases and J by 4 bases, with 28 bases between the two germline ends. The CDR3 length is 20 residues. Germline V lookup: CDR1 SGHTS, CDR2 YDEGEE. Naive-designated CD8 cells lacked CD45RO, were positively enriched for CCR7, and omitted terminally differentiated effector memory CD45RA+ cells. At the deep level, the assay was run. Some clones are missing from TCRdb's copy, which holds only in-frame ones; the method was immunoSEQ multiplex PCR. This table holds 1.5 million to 2.5 million clones, just under 95% found once. About this clone itself: No antigen is known for it.

The TCR originated in a man aged 18 to 30 in good health. Material: naive CD8+ T cells sorted from blood. The chain employs TRBV5-8 and TRBJ1-5; D perhaps matches TRBD1 (6 bases). The CDR3 DNA follows: TGTGCCAGCAGCTTTGTGGCGGCATATGGACGGACAGCCTTGAATCAGCCCCAGCATTTT. This gives the protein CASSFVAAYGRTALNQPQHF.